One and the same sample provided the 31 T cell receptor beta chains below, sequenced in a study of tumor-infiltrating lymphocytes in primary liver carcinoma. From about 19-30 mg of unsorted bulk tissue, DNA and RNA were co-extracted together. cDNA specific to TCR beta was made from around 450 ng of total RNA, with a constant-region primer employed for priming. Three nested multiplex PCR rounds, a slightly modified ARM-PCR method, built the TCR beta libraries. TRBV1-TRBV30 forward primers paired with a C-beta reverse primer were used in the first two PCR rounds, which ran approximately 10 cycles each. TCRdb ran MiXCR on the multiplex PCR reads and lists one entry per CDR3 protein. The table shows tens of thousands of distinct CDR3 sequences, with roughly 70% occurring only once. Sequenced input: liver tumor tissue from sampling region 5. Subset: tumor region T5, tumor centre. The receptor set was obtained from a man in his forties with primary liver carcinoma and hepatitis B virus infection.

Concerning this clonotype itself: One junction end disagrees with the germline gene, perhaps due to a read error. The chain employs TRBV5-4 and TRBJ2-5; TRBD1 might be the D (6 bases). The CDR3 is 13 residues long. Germline V gene lookup returns CDR1 SGHNT and CDR2 YYREEE (reference sequence). The DNA for the CDR3 is TGTGCTAGCACCTTGAGGGGGCAAGAGACCCAGTACTTC. Its protein is CASTLRGQETQYF.

The chain uses TRBV29-1 and TRBJ2-6, with D tentatively TRBD1 (5 bases). The CDR3 contains 13 residues. The germline gives CDR1 SQVTM, CDR2 ANQGSEA. V was pared by 6 bases and J by 2 bases, with 8 bases between. The CDR3 is CSVGQTGANVLTF. CDR3 in DNA: TGCAGCGTCGGACAAACTGGGGCCAACGTCCTGACTTTC.

As to this clonotype: The junction departs from the called germline gene at one end, perhaps through a read error. The chain is built from TRBV11-3 and TRBJ2-2; 10 positions match TRBD2. The CDR3 runs to 16 residues. CDR1 is SGHNT, CDR2 YENEEA, per germline. The CDR3 spells CASNRRLAGGTEELFF. DNA for the CDR3: TGTGCCAGCAACAGACGACTAGCGGGTGGCACCGAGGAGCTGTTTTTT.

As concerns this clonotype: Mismatch with germline at one junction end may stem from a read error. The chain couples TRBV5-4 to TRBJ2-1, with 7 bases matching TRBD2. This CDR3 is built from 17 residues. Germline CDR1 reads SGHNT; CDR2 reads YYREEE (reference sequence). The DNA of the CDR3 is TGTGCCAGCAGCCCCGAAGCGGGAACAAGCTCCTACAGTGAGCAGCTCTTC. It is translated as CASSPEAGTSSYSEQLF. Filled out from reference TRBV5-4 and TRBJ2-1, the complete variable domain reads ETGVTQSPTHLIKTRGQQVTLRCSSQSGHNTVSWYQQALGQGPQFIFQYYREEENGRGNFPPRFSGLQFPNYSSELNVNALELDDSALYLCASSPEAGTSSYSEQLFGPGTRLTVL.

A word on this clonotype: Relative to the germline gene, one junction end is altered; a read error may explain this. V and J are TRBV4-2 and TRBJ2-7; TRBD2 matches at 8 bases. Germline V gives CDR1 LGHNA, CDR2 YNFKEQ. CDR3 size: 17 residues. The CDR3 spells CATTGPAGVYKSYEQYF. CDR3 bases: TGTGCCACTACCGGACCAGCGGGAGTTTATAAGTCCTATGAGCAGTACTTC.

As for this clonotype: A read error may produce the germline difference seen at one junction end. The chain carries TRBV11-2 and TRBJ2-3; D is perhaps TRBD1 (5 bases). Germline CDR1 and CDR2: SGHAT and FQNNGV. This CDR3 has 14 residues. CDR3 coding DNA: TGTGCCAGTAGCTTAGACAGAGGCACAGGTACGCAGTATTTT. Translation gives CASSLDRGTGTQYF. The full variable domain, in which reference TRBV11-2 and TRBJ2-3 provide the parts outside the CDR3, is EAGVAQSPRYKIIEKRQSVAFWCNPISGHATLYWYQQILGQGPKLLIQFQNNGVVDDSQLPKDRFSAERLKGVDSTLKIQPAKLEDSAVYLCASSLDRGTGTQYFGPGTRLTVL.

Points on this clonotype: A read error is likely, as this CDR3 ends without the conserved phenylalanine or tryptophan. The V and J genes are TRBV5-6 and TRBJ1-1, with TRBD1 as a possible D gene (6 bases). The germline V gene encodes CDR1 SGHDT and CDR2 YYEEEE. The CDR3 spans 16 residues. In DNA form, the CDR3 reads TGTGCCAGCAGTTTGGAGCCAGGGGCTTTGAACATTGAAGCTTTCATT. Its protein product is CASSLEPGALNIEAFI.

This clonotype was seen many times. The gene calls are TRBV28 and TRBJ2-7; no reliable D call. The CDR3 has 11 residues. V was shortened by 5 bases and J by 3 bases, with 5 bases between the two germline ends. Germline CDR1 is MDHEN and CDR2 is SYDVKM. The CDR3: CASSHGYEQYF. The CDR3 bases are TGTGCCAGCAGTCACGGCTACGAGCAGTACTTC.

This clonotype came up many times. This chain joins TRBV10-1 and TRBJ2-5; 7 nucleotides align to TRBD1. The CDR3 contains 13 residues. Losses at the gene ends were 6 bases for V and 5 bases for J; bases not matched to a gene: 6. Germline assignment: CDR1 WNHNN and CDR2 SYGVQD (reference sequence). In DNA, the CDR3 is TGCGCCAGCAGCGGGACAGTGGAGGAGACCCAGTACTTC. The encoded protein is CASSGTVEETQYF.

Of note for this clonotype: Relative to the germline gene, one junction end is altered; a read error may explain this. V gene TRBV13 combines with J gene TRBJ2-7, with 10 bases matching TRBD1. CDR1 PRHDT and CDR2 FYEKMQ come from the germline V gene (reference sequence). CDR3 length: 14 amino acids. CDR3 DNA sequence: TGTACCAGCAGCCCCTGGGACAGGGGCTACGAGCAGTACTTC. Its protein product is CTSSPWDRGYEQYF. The full variable domain, completed using reference TRBV13 and TRBJ2-7, is AAGVIQSPRHLIKEKRETATLKCYPIPRHDTVYWYQQGPGQDPQFLISFYEKMQSDKGSIPDRFSAQQFSDYHSELNMSSLELGDSALYFCTSSPWDRGYEQYFGPGTRLTVT.

This clonotype has just one count. Compared with germline, one end of the junction differs, possibly owing to a read error. CDR3 sequence reads: CASSLGAIRETQCF. CDR3 nucleotides: TGTGCCAGCAGCTTAGGGGCTATTCGGGAGACCCAGTGCTTC. The chain links TRBV7-8 to TRBJ2-5; D is perhaps TRBD2 (6 bases). The CDR3 is made up of 14 amino acids. From germline, CDR1 is SGHVS and CDR2 FQNEAQ. Together with reference TRBV7-8 and TRBJ2-5, the CDR3 gives the full variable domain: GAGVSQSPRYKVAKRGQDVALRCDPISGHVSLFWYQQALGQGPEFLTYFQNEAQLDKSGLPSDRFFAERPEGSVSTLKIQRTQQEDSAVYLCASSLGAIRETQCFGPGTRLLVL.

Worth noting for this clonotype: One base away lies a much larger clone, so this may be a sequencing read error. The chain combines TRBV28 with TRBJ2-3; 7 bases fit TRBD2. There are 13 residues in the CDR3. CDR1 and CDR2 from the germline V gene are MDHEN and SYDVKM. CDR3 loop: CATSTTSSDTQYF. The CDR3 DNA is TGTGCCACCAGTACGACTAGCTCAGATACGCAGTATTTT.

Of note for this clonotype: A read error may explain this, as a much larger clone is one base away. The chain combines TRBV7-9 with TRBJ2-3; D gene unclear. Germline CDR1 and CDR2: SEHNR and FQNEAQ (reference sequence). The CDR3 runs to 12 residues. The chain's CDR3 is CGSSLVRDTQYF. The DNA of the CDR3 is TGTGGCAGCAGCTTAGTTAGGGATACGCAGTATTTT.

This clonotype has a count of ten or more. The chain employs TRBV5-1 and TRBJ2-5, with D possibly being TRBD2 (6 bases). Trimming took off 6 bases at V and 5 bases at J, with 11 bases between the two ends. In germline, CDR1 is SGHRS, CDR2 YFSETQ. The CDR3 consists of 12 residues. CDR3 DNA: TGCGCCAGCACCCACCGGGGGGAGACCCAGTACTTC. It translates to CASTHRGETQYF.

This clonotype was recorded once. The junction does not match germline at one end; this may be a read error. The rearrangement joins TRBV4-1 to TRBJ2-7; D is undetermined. The CDR3 contains 14 residues. CDR1 and CDR2 (germline): MGHRA, YSYEKL. The CDR3 DNA reads TGCGCCAGCAGCCTCACAATGAGCTCCTACAAGCAGTACTTC. As protein: CASSLTMSSYKQYF.

This clonotype was detected only once. A read error may produce the germline difference seen at one junction end. J is TRBJ2-7 and V is TRBV11-2; 15 nucleotides agree with TRBD2. The germline CDR1 and CDR2 sequences are SGHAT and FQNNGV. The CDR3 sequence is 18 residues long. CDR3 amino acids: CTSSLSVGLAGGGYDQYF. The CDR3, as DNA: TGTACCAGCAGCTTATCCGTTGGACTAGCGGGAGGGGGGTACGATCAATACTTC.

A word on this clonotype: Mismatch with germline at one junction end may stem from a read error. The chain employs TRBV11-2 and TRBJ2-5; 13 bases agree with TRBD2. This CDR3 has 16 amino acids. Germline V gene lookup returns CDR1 SGHAT and CDR2 FQNNGV. DNA of the CDR3: TGTGCCAGCAGGGACCCCGGGACTAGCGGGACCGAGACCCAGCACTTC. Protein: CASRDPGTSGTETQHF. Drawing the rest from reference TRBV11-2 and TRBJ2-5, the complete variable domain is EAGVAQSPRYKIIEKRQSVAFWCNPISGHATLYWYQQILGQGPKLLIQFQNNGVVDDSQLPKDRFSAERLKGVDSTLKIQPAKLEDSAVYLCASRDPGTSGTETQHFGPGTRLLVL.

In this sample, this clonotype turned up a few times. With a much larger clone just one base away, this may be a read error. The chain joins TRBV5-4 to TRBJ2-2; 7 bases align to TRBD2. CDR3 length: 12 amino acids. The V gene's germline CDR1 is SGHNT and CDR2 YYREEE (reference sequence). This chain's CDR3 is CTSSGDTGELFF. In DNA form, the CDR3 reads TGTACCAGCAGCGGGGACACCGGGGAGCTGTTTTTT.

A word on this clonotype: A clone one base away is much larger, so this may be a read error. The gene calls are TRBV28 and TRBJ2-2; 10 bases align to TRBD1. This CDR3 is 15 amino acids long. The J segment lost 3 bases and the V segment lost 3 bases, leaving 1 base of the junction unmatched. Looked up from germline, CDR1 is MDHEN and CDR2 is SYDVKM. The CDR3 loop is CASSLTGGDTGELFF. CDR3 nucleotides: TGTGCCAGCAGTTTGACAGGGGGCGACACCGGGGAGCTGTTTTTT.

On this clonotype: The junction and the germline gene differ at one end; a read error may be behind it. CDR3 DNA sequence: TGTGGCAGCAGTGAATTAAGCAGGGGAGATGAAGCTTTCTTT. Protein sequence: CGSSELSRGDEAFF. V and J are TRBV6-1 and TRBJ1-1; a possible D gene is TRBD1 (6 bases). This CDR3 is built from 14 residues. Germline V gene lookup returns CDR1 MNHNS and CDR2 SASEGT.

For this clonotype: This CDR3 is missing its conserved last phenylalanine or tryptophan, likely due to a read error. The limits of the CDR3 on the DNA are not certain, so only TCRdb's listed CDR3 is given. V usage is TRBV30 and J usage is TRBJ1-1. Germline CDR1 and CDR2: GTSNPN and SVGIG (reference sequence). From its first to its last residue, the CDR3 has 13 amino acids. This CDR3 reads CAWSVHSGTETFS.

The chain is built from TRBV28 and TRBJ2-3, with 13 nucleotides matching TRBD2. The germline V gene encodes CDR1 MDHEN and CDR2 SYDVKM. The CDR3 spans 16 residues. The CDR3 loop reads CAGSRGLAGEVDTQYF. The CDR3 nucleotides read TGTGCAGGCAGCCGCGGACTAGCGGGAGAGGTAGATACGCAGTATTTT.

Regarding this clonotype: The junction differs from germline at one of its ends, possibly a read error. The chain links TRBV29-1 to TRBJ2-5; possibly TRBD2 for D (5 bases). The CDR3 extends over 12 amino acids. Germline V lookup: CDR1 SQVTM, CDR2 ANQGSEA. CDR3 nucleotides: TGCAGAGTTGACGGACTCCTAGAGACCCAGTACTTC. Translation gives CRVDGLLETQYF. Full variable domain (rest looked up from reference TRBV29-1 and TRBJ2-5): SAVISQKPSRDICQRGTSLTIQCQVDSQVTMMFWYRQQPGQSLTLIATANQGSEATYESGFVIDKFPISRPNLTFSTLTVSNMSPEDSSIYLCRVDGLLETQYFGPGTRLLVL.

Comment on this clonotype: Germline is not matched at one junction end, which may reflect a read error. This rearrangement joins TRBV6-5 to TRBJ2-2; the D gene could be TRBD1 or TRBD2 (5 bases each). Germline V lookup: CDR1 MNHEY, CDR2 SVGAGI. CDR3 length: 15 residues. The CDR3 DNA follows: TGTGCCAGCAGTTACACAGTGTACGGCACCGGGGACCTGTTTTTT. Its protein is CASSYTVYGTGDLFF.

The sample holds many counts of this clonotype. This sequence joins TRBV12-3 or TRBV12-4 and TRBJ2-4; 7 bases align to TRBD2. The V and J ends lost 5 bases and 7 bases, in that order; junction bases with no gene match: 11. The CDR3 is 15 residues long. The CDR3 sequence is CASSMSAGDGNIQYF. The CDR3 nucleotides read TGTGCCAGCAGTATGAGCGCGGGAGACGGGAACATTCAGTACTTC.

This clonotype showed up many times. The chain employs TRBV7-8 and TRBJ2-1; TRBD2 is a possible D gene (6 bases). V lost 4 bases and J 9 bases, leaving 19 bases between the germline ends. CDR3 length equals 15 residues. Germline V gives CDR1 SGHVS, CDR2 FQNEAQ. DNA of the CDR3: TGTGCCAGCAGCTACGGGACCCACCTGGGGGGTGAGCAGTTCTTC. Residues: CASSYGTHLGGEQFF. Full variable domain (rest looked up from reference TRBV7-8 and TRBJ2-1): GAGVSQSPRYKVAKRGQDVALRCDPISGHVSLFWYQQALGQGPEFLTYFQNEAQLDKSGLPSDRFFAERPEGSVSTLKIQRTQQEDSAVYLCASSYGTHLGGEQFFGPGTRLTVL.

The chain combines TRBV11-2 with TRBJ2-3; D uncertain. Looked up from germline, CDR1 is SGHAT and CDR2 is FQNNGV. The CDR3 is 13 amino acids. With 6 bases removed from V and 7 bases from J, the gap between germline ends came to 14 bases. CDR3 nucleotides: TGTGCCAGCAGAATACCCGGGTCGAATACGCAGTATTTT. This encodes CASRIPGSNTQYF.

The chain employs TRBV14 and TRBJ2-1; possibly TRBD1 for D (6 bases). V dropped 3 bases and J dropped 4 bases, with 13 bases sitting between them. The CDR3 sequence is 15 residues long. Germline values: CDR1 SGHDN, CDR2 FVKESK. The CDR3, as DNA: TGTGCCAGCAGCCACACAGGGAGAGGTTACAATGAGCAGTTCTTC. Protein product: CASSHTGRGYNEQFF.

Worth noting for this clonotype: The junction departs from the called germline gene at one end, perhaps through a read error. The rearrangement uses TRBV6-5 and TRBJ2-2, with a weak D call TRBD2 (5 bases). The CDR3 has 15 residues. The V gene's germline CDR1 is MNHEY and CDR2 SVGAGI. The CDR3 loop reads CASSYAVDGIGELFF. CDR3 DNA: TGTGCCAGCAGTTACGCAGTGGACGGTATCGGGGAGTTGTTTTTT.

There are a few counts of this clonotype. This sequence joins TRBV19 and TRBJ1-1; D gene ambiguous. The ends were cut back, 9 bases at V and 1 base at J, with 12 bases in the middle. The CDR3 sequence is 13 residues long. Germline CDR1 and CDR2: LNHDA and SQIVND (reference sequence). The CDR3 region is CASRKRENTEAFF. CDR3 nucleotides: TGTGCCAGCCGGAAAAGGGAGAACACTGAAGCTTTCTTT. The full variable domain, rest sourced from reference TRBV19 and TRBJ1-1, is DGGITQSPKYLFRKEGQNVTLSCEQNLNHDAMYWYRQDPGQGLRLIYYSQIVNDFQKGDIAEGYSVSREKKESFPLTVTSAQKNPTAFYLCASRKRENTEAFFGQGTRLTVV.

There are many counts of this clonotype. The J gene is TRBJ2-5, the V gene TRBV12-3 or TRBV12-4; TRBD1 matches at 12 bases. The CDR3 consists of 15 residues. V gave up 5 bases and J gave up 5 bases; unmatched junction bases: 6. The CDR3 is CASSPRDRGQETQYF. CDR3 DNA sequence: TGTGCCAGCAGTCCCCGGGACAGGGGGCAGGAGACCCAGTACTTC.